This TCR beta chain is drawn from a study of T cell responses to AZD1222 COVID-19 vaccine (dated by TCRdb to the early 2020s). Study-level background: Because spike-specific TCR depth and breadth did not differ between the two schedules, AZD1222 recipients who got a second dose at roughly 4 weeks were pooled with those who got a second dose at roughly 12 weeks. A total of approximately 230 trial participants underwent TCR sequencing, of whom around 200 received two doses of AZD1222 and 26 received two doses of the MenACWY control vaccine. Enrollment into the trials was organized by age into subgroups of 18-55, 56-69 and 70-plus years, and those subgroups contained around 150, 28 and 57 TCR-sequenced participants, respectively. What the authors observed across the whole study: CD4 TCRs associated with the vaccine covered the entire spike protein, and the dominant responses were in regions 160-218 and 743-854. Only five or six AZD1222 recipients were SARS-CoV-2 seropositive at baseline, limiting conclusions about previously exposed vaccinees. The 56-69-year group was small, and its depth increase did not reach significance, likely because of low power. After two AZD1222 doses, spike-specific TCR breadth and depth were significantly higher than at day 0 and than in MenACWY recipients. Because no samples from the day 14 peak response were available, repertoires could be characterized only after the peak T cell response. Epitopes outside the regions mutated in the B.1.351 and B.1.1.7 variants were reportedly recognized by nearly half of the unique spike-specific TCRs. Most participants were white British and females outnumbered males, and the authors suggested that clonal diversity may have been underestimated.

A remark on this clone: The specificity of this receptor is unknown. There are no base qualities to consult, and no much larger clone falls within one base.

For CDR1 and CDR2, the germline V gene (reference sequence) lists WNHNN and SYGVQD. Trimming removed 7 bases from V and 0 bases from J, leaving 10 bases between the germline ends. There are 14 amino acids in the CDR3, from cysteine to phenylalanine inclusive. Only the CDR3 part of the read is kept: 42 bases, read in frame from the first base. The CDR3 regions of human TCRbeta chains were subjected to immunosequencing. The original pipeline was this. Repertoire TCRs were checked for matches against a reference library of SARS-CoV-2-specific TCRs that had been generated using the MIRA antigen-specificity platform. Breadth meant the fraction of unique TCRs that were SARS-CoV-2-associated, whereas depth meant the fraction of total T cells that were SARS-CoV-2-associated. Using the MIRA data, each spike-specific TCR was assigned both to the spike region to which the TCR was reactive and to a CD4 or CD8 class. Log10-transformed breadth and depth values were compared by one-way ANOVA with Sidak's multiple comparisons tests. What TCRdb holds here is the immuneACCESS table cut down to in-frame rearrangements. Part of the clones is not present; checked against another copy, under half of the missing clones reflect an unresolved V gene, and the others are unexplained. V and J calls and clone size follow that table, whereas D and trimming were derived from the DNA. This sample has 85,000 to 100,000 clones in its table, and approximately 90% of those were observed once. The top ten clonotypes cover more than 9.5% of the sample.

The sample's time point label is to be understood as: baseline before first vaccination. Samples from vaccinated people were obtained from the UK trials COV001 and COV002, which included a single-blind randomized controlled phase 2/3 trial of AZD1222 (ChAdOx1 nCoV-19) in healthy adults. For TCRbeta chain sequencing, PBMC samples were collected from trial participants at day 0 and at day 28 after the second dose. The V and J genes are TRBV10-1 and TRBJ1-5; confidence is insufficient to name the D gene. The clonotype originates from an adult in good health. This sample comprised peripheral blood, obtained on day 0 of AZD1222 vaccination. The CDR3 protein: CASIPRNSNQPQHF. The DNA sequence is TGCGCCAGCATACCCAGGAATAGCAATCAGCCCCAGCATTTT.